This is a list of T cell receptor beta chains from one sample in a study of T cells in localized non-small cell lung cancer. Sequenced by immunoSEQ multiplex PCR; TCRdb stores in-frame clones only, minus some. The table includes some 15,000 clones, around 85% detected once. The starting material was peripheral blood, obtained before any cancer treatment. These receptors all come from a woman aged 40-75 years with stage I lung adenocarcinoma. The CDR3 runs from the conserved cysteine through the conserved F or W. A D gene is named only where the DNA matches it firmly. Clone size is stated in some rows and not others, as once, few, many or a class when expanded.

V,D,J,size,CDR3,DNA
TRBV19,.,TRBJ2-2,once,CASSPLSTGELFF,TGTGCCAGTAGTCCCTTGAGCACCGGGGAGCTGTTTTTT
TRBV21-1,.,TRBJ2-1,.,CASRLTGEQFF,TGTGCCAGCAGGTTGACGGGGGAGCAGTTCTTC
TRBV5-1,TRBD2,TRBJ2-3,.,CASSSGLDVMLDTQYF,TGCGCCAGCAGCTCCGGACTAGATGTGATGTTGGATACGCAGTATTTT
TRBV2,TRBD1,TRBJ2-5,once,CASSLGTGETQYF,TGTGCCAGCAGCCTCGGGACAGGAGAGACCCAGTACTTC
TRBV11-2,.,TRBJ2-7,.,CASSLDRPVYEQYF,TGTGCCAGCAGCTTAGATAGGCCAGTCTACGAGCAGTACTTC
TRBV30,.,TRBJ1-1,.,CAWSVEIRPFF,TGTGCCTGGAGTGTAGAGATCCGGCCTTTCTTT
TRBV25-1,TRBD2,TRBJ2-5,once,CASSDRILADQETQYF,TGTGCCAGCAGTGACCGAATTCTAGCGGATCAAGAGACCCAGTACTTC
TRBV7-9,.,TRBJ1-6,.,CASSRDKSSSYNSPLHF,TGTGCCAGCAGCCGCGACAAGTCCAGCTCCTATAATTCACCCCTCCACTTT
TRBV7-3,TRBD2,TRBJ2-3,.,CASSLGLIAGTTDTQYF,TGTGCCAGCAGCTTAGGATTAATAGCGGGCACCACAGATACGCAGTATTTT
TRBV6-6,TRBD1,TRBJ1-2,few,CASSRGDSYYGYTF,TGTGCCAGCAGCCGCGGGGACAGCTACTATGGCTACACCTTC
TRBV2,TRBD2,TRBJ2-3,.,CATLLGLASDTQYF,TGTGCCACACTCTTGGGACTAGCATCAGATACGCAGTATTTT
TRBV7-2,.,TRBJ2-4,.,CASSLAGTVNIQYF,TGTGCCAGCAGCTTAGCTGGGACCGTCAACATTCAGTACTTC
TRBV6-1,.,TRBJ2-6,once,CASSVDIPSSGANVLTF,TGTGCCAGCAGTGTTGACATCCCCAGCTCTGGGGCCAACGTCCTGACTTTC
TRBV6-5,.,TRBJ1-1,.,CASSSRSYEAFF,TGTGCCAGCAGTTCGCGATCCTACGAAGCTTTCTTT
TRBV28,TRBD1,TRBJ2-3,.,CASSGTQGARRSTQYF,TGTGCCAGCAGTGGAACCCAGGGGGCCCGAAGATCGACGCAGTATTTT
TRBV27,TRBD1,TRBJ2-7,once,CASSFLPGQGASEQYF,TGTGCCAGCAGTTTCCTCCCGGGACAGGGGGCCAGCGAGCAGTACTTC
TRBV11-3,.,TRBJ2-2,.,CASSLGPTGELFF,TGTGCCAGCAGCTTAGGCCCCACCGGGGAGCTGTTTTTT
TRBV2,TRBD1,TRBJ1-5,.,CASSDRAIGQPQHF,TGTGCCAGCAGCGACAGGGCGATCGGTCAGCCCCAGCATTTT
TRBV7-2,TRBD1,TRBJ1-2,.,CASSFSGTGNYGYTF,TGTGCCAGCAGCTTCTCCGGGACAGGGAACTATGGCTACACCTTC
TRBV18,.,TRBJ1-1,.,CASRPQGNTEAFF,TGTGCCAGCCGCCCACAGGGGAACACTGAAGCTTTCTTT
TRBV9,.,TRBJ1-3,.,CASSVDAYSGNTIYF,TGTGCCAGCAGCGTAGATGCGTACTCTGGAAACACCATATATTTT
TRBV7-3,TRBD2,TRBJ2-1,.,CASSLGLAGGPSSYNEQFF,TGTGCCAGCAGCCTGGGACTAGCGGGGGGCCCCAGCTCCTACAATGAGCAGTTCTTC
TRBV21-1,.,TRBJ2-3,.,CASSNFRGLGTDTQYF,TGTGCCAGCAGCAATTTTAGGGGACTCGGCACAGATACGCAGTATTTT
TRBV10-2,TRBD1,TRBJ1-1,.,CASSRGQGALEAFF,TGCGCCAGCAGCCGCGGACAGGGTGCTTTAGAAGCTTTCTTT
TRBV6-6,.,TRBJ1-1,.,CASSQTERAFF,TGTGCCAGCAGTCAGACAGAAAGAGCTTTCTTT
TRBV7-7,TRBD2,TRBJ2-5,.,CASSLGLAGRETQYF,TGTGCTAGCAGCTTAGGCCTAGCGGGAAGGGAGACCCAGTACTTC
TRBV19,.,TRBJ2-2,.,CASGRTLNTGELFF,TGTGCCAGTGGTAGGACTTTAAACACCGGGGAGCTGTTTTTT
TRBV2,TRBD1,TRBJ2-2,.,CASSGATGGNGELFF,TGTGCCAGCAGTGGGGCCACAGGGGGAAACGGGGAGCTGTTTTTT
TRBV28,TRBD1,TRBJ2-7,.,CASSFRQGAYEQYF,TGTGCCAGCAGTTTCAGACAGGGGGCTTACGAGCAGTACTTC
TRBV20-1,.,TRBJ1-5,.,CSVGEQPQHF,TGCAGTGTAGGTGAACAGCCCCAGCATTTT
TRBV4-1,TRBD2,TRBJ2-2,.,CASSQTGGSGGELFF,TGCGCCAGCAGCCAGACGGGGGGTTCTGGCGGGGAGCTGTTTTTT
TRBV19,TRBD1,TRBJ1-4,.,CASSNRGGEEKLFF,TGTGCCAGTAGTAACAGGGGAGGGGAAGAAAAACTGTTTTTT
TRBV7-2,TRBD2,TRBJ2-1,.,CASSLTGTTNEQFF,TGTGCCAGCAGTCTAACCGGGACTACCAATGAGCAGTTCTTC
TRBV7-2,.,TRBJ2-7,few,CASSPQRNEQYF,TGTGCCAGCAGCCCCCAAAGGAACGAGCAGTACTTC
TRBV5-1,TRBD1,TRBJ2-5,.,CASTRQGWETQYF,TGCGCCAGCACCCGACAGGGCTGGGAGACCCAGTACTTC
TRBV7-2,.,TRBJ2-2,.,CASSADLGELFF,TGTGCCAGCAGCGCGGACCTAGGGGAGCTGTTTTTT
TRBV5-1,.,TRBJ2-2,.,CASSLEGGSTGELFF,TGCGCCAGCAGCTTGGAAGGAGGGAGTACCGGGGAGCTGTTTTTT
TRBV18,.,TRBJ1-1,.,CASSPLQAEAFF,TGTGCCAGCTCACCATTACAGGCTGAAGCTTTCTTT